This T cell receptor beta chain came from a study of T cells in Graves' hyperthyroidism and ophthalmopathy. Findings of the study overall: Among thyroid clonotypes expanded above 0.001, most also appeared in blood.

Researchers amplified the TCR beta CDR3 regions from RNA transcripts. Primed by the HTBI set, a first-round RT-PCR was run on the TCR CDR3. TCRdb reprocessed the multiplex PCR reads with MiXCR, giving one entry per CDR3 protein. This repertoire shows roughly 380,000 distinct CDR3 sequences, approximately 18% found once; its top ten account for about a sixth. The V gene's germline CDR1 is MGHRA and CDR2 YSYEKL. Trimming shortened V by 1 base and J by 0 bases, and 10 bases separated the two germline ends. The CDR3 covers 16 residues. Patients affected by ophthalmopathy presented a Clinical Activity Score of at least 3, a NOSPECS grade of at least 4, and disease duration below 3 months. Exclusions: uncontrolled infection, other autoimmune disease, pregnancy, lactation. This clonotype was detected ten times or more. Its target is unknown.

The receptor was derived from a woman aged 40 to 50 with Graves' ophthalmopathy. The sample comprised blood. V is TRBV4-1 and J is TRBJ1-3; D possibly corresponds to TRBD1 (5 bases). The CDR3 DNA is TGCGCCAGCAGCCAAGTGGGGGGAAGCTCTGGAAACACCATATATTTT. It translates to CASSQVGGSSGNTIYF.